This T cell receptor (beta chain) was recovered during a study of long-term antiretroviral therapy in people with HIV. The CDR3 is made up of 17 amino acids. With 0 bases removed from V and 5 bases from J, the gap between germline ends came to 17 bases. The germline CDR1 and CDR2 sequences are LGHNA and YNFKEQ. It was version v3.0 of the immunoSEQ assay that was run at survey level. The method was immunoSEQ multiplex PCR; TCRdb's version includes in-frame clones alone and lacks a portion of them. This sample yields more than 25,000 clones, of which roughly 90% are seen a single time; less than 4.5% belongs to the top ten.

This chain joins TRBV4-2 and TRBJ1-5; D is ambiguous. The sequences come from unsorted PBMCs, collected 3.1 years after starting antiretroviral therapy. The sequence derives from a man aged 18 to 35 with HIV. CDR3 in DNA: TGTGCCAGCAGCCAAGACCCCCTAATGGGTGGGGATCAGCCCCAGCATTTT. Translated, it gives CASSQDPLMGGDQPQHF.